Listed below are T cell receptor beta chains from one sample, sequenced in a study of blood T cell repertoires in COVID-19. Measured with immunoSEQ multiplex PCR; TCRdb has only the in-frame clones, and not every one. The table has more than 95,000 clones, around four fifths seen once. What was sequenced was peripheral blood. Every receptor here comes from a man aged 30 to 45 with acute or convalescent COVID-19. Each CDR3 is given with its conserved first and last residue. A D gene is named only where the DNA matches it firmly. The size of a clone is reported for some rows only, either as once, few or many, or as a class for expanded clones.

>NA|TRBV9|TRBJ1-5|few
CASSGSAQGQPQHF
TGTGCCAGCAGCGGATCCGCCCAGGGTCAGCCCCAGCATTTT
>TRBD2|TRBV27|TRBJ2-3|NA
CASSYSSGRADTQYF
TGTGCCAGCAGTTACAGTAGCGGGAGGGCAGATACGCAGTATTTT
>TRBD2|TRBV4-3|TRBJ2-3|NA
CASSQDRLAVDTQYF
TGCGCCAGCAGCCAAGATAGGCTAGCGGTGGATACGCAGTATTTT
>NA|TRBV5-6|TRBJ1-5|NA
CASSLGLGDGPQHF
TGTGCCAGCAGCTTGGGGCTGGGCGACGGGCCCCAGCATTTT
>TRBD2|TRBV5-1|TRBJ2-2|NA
CASSPGLAGSTGELFF
TGCGCCAGCAGCCCGGGACTAGCGGGGTCAACCGGGGAGCTGTTTTTT
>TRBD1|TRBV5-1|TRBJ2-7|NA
CASSLGQGSSYEQYF
TGCGCCAGCAGCCTGGGACAGGGGAGCTCCTACGAGCAGTACTTC
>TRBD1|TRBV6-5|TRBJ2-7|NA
CASSPGTVSEQYF
TGTGCCAGCAGCCCGGGGACAGTCAGCGAGCAGTACTTC
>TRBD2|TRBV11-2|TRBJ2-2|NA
CASSAFRGGGATGELFF
TGTGCCAGCAGCGCCTTCCGGGGCGGGGGGGCCACCGGGGAGCTGTTTTTT
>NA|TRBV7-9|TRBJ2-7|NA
CASSRTESSYEQYF
TGTGCCAGCAGCCGGACAGAAAGCTCCTACGAGCAGTACTTC
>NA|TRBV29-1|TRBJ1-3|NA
CSALSHSGNTIYF
TGCAGCGCCCTAAGCCACTCTGGAAACACCATATATTTT
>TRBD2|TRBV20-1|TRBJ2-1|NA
CSASSSGGVPYNEQFF
TGCAGTGCTAGTTCAAGCGGGGGGGTCCCGTACAATGAGCAGTTCTTC
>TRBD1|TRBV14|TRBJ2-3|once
CASSPRGQGSDTQYF
TGTGCCAGCAGCCCCCGGGGACAGGGCTCAGATACGCAGTATTTT